The clone carrying this TCR beta chain was recorded at least ten times. Its antigen is currently unknown. As for time point: longitudinal time-point 1 (baseline). A total of 2 million PBMCs stored at -80 degrees C provided the unsorted libraries. J was trimmed by 4 bases and V by 5 bases; bases with no gene match: 16. Germline CDR1 is DFQATT and CDR2 is SNEGSKA (reference sequence). CDR3 length equals 19 residues. This specimen belongs to a study of neurological immune-mediated disorders. Study-level results: None of the CDR3 amino acid sequences of expanded clones were shared across subjects, and this suggested private repertoires in all groups. A possible signature appeared as one related-CDR3 cluster, in which phylogenetic grouping placed the repertoires of 18 of 34 multiple sclerosis patients.

Template-switch 5'RACE cDNA synthesis added a 10-nucleotide unique molecular identifier. TCRdb re-analysed the 5' RACE reads in MiXCR, keeping a single row per CDR3 protein. The profile shows approximately 36,000 distinct CDR3 sequences, 3% to 3.5% of them singletons. The clonotype comes from a woman aged 55-70 years with multiple sclerosis. Specimen: PBMCs. The V and J genes are TRBV20-1 and TRBJ2-1, with TRBD2 matching 14 bases. CDR3 sequence: CSALPIPTSGGAPYNEQFF. The CDR3 DNA sequence: TGCAGTGCTCTTCCCATACCGACTAGCGGGGGGGCTCCTTACAATGAGCAGTTCTTC.